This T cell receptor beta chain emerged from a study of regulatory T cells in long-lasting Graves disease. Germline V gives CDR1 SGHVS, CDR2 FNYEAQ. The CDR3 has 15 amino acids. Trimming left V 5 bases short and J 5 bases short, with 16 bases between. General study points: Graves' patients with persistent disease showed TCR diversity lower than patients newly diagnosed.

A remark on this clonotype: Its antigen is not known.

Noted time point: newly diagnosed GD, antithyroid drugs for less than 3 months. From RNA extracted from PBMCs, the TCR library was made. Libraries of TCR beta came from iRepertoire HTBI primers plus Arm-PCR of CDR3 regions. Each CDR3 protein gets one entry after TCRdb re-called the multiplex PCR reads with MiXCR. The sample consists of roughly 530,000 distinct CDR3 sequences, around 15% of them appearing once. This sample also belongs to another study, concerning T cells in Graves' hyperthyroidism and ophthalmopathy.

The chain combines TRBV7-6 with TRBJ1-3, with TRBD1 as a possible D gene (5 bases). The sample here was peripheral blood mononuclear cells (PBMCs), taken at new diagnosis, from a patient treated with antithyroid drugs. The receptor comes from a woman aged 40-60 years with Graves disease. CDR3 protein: CASSPGRQGRNTIYF. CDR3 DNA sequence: TGTGCCAGCAGCCCAGGGCGTCAGGGTAGAAACACCATATATTTT.